This T cell receptor beta chain was identified during a study of blood T cell repertoires in COVID-19. Sequencing used immunoSEQ multiplex PCR; TCRdb keeps in-frame clones, though not all of them. The data contain 300,000 to 400,000 clones, 89% of them singletons. Germline CDR1 and CDR2: SGHRS and YFSETQ. This CDR3 comprises 15 residues. J was trimmed by 4 bases and V by 3 bases; bases with no gene match: 9. This chain links TRBV5-1 with TRBJ1-1, with 7 positions matching TRBD1. This receptor was obtained from a man aged 55 to 70 who had recovered from COVID-19. Sample: PBMCs or T cells enriched from blood (not recorded which). The CDR3 DNA sequence: TGCGCCAGCAGCTCGCAGACAGGGCAAGGCACTGAAGCTTTCTTT. Its protein product is CASSSQTGQGTEAFF.